The 19 T cell receptor beta chains reported below all come from one sample, sequenced in a study of T cells of healthy individuals. TCRdb processed the 5' RACE reads anew with MiXCR; each CDR3 protein has one entry. The table includes some 82,000 distinct CDR3 sequences, about 5% detected once. These receptors originate from a female donor in good health.

In its sample, this clonotype was seen many times. The J gene is TRBJ2-5, the V gene TRBV5-1, with D possibly being TRBD1 or TRBD2 (5 bases each). CDR3 size: 15 residues. Deletions cut 5 bases from V and 3 bases from J, with 17 bases between. Germline loops: CDR1 SGHRS, CDR2 YFSETQ. CDR3 DNA: TGCGCCAGCAGTCGTATCGGGCTGGGGGAAGAGACCCAGTACTTC. This translates into CASSRIGLGEETQYF.

This chain connects TRBV12-3 or TRBV12-4 to TRBJ2-7, with D perhaps TRBD1 (6 bases). The CDR3 covers 14 residues. The ends were cut back, 10 bases at V and 5 bases at J, with 21 bases in the middle. The CDR3 region is CATAADRHLDEQYF. DNA of the CDR3: TGTGCCACCGCAGCCGACAGGCACCTCGACGAGCAGTACTTC.

This clonotype was seen a handful of times. The CDR3 protein is CATSRDRTGTYNEQFF. Written as DNA, the CDR3 is TGTGCCACCAGCAGAGATCGGACAGGGACATACAATGAGCAGTTCTTC. V and J are TRBV15 and TRBJ2-1; 8 bases are a match to TRBD1. The CDR3 covers 16 residues. Germline V gene lookup returns CDR1 LNHNV and CDR2 YYDKDF (reference sequence). V was pared by 0 bases and J by 4 bases, with 5 bases of the junction left unmatched.

The V gene is TRBV6-2 or TRBV6-3, the J gene TRBJ1-1; no clear D. This CDR3 spans 14 amino acids. CDR1 and CDR2 (germline): MNHEY, SVGEGT. V was pared by 2 bases and J by 0 bases, with 7 bases between. In DNA, the CDR3 is TGTGCCAGCAGTTACGACACTATGAACACTGAAGCTTTCTTT. Its translation: CASSYDTMNTEAFF.

This clonotype was seen a few times. The V and J genes are TRBV21-1 and TRBJ1-4. TRBV21-1 counts as a pseudogene. This CDR3 is 14 amino acids long. CDR3 loop: CARDRRGGDEKLFF. The CDR3 DNA reads as TGTGCCAGAGATCGGCGGGGGGGGGATGAAAAACTGTTTTTT.

The V gene is TRBV5-4, the J gene TRBJ2-6; no firm D call. CDR3 length: 20 amino acids. Trimming took off 3 bases at V and 0 bases at J, with 22 bases between the two ends. Germline lookup yields CDR1 SGHNT and CDR2 YYREEE (reference sequence). This CDR3 is CASSYPSPGPTRSGANVLTF. For the CDR3, the DNA is TGTGCCAGCAGCTACCCCTCTCCGGGTCCCACCCGCTCTGGGGCCAACGTCCTGACTTTC.

This clonotype was counted between two and nine times. The V and J genes are TRBV7-2 and TRBJ1-2; D is ambiguous. The germline V and J ends were trimmed by 1 base and 6 bases, with 15 bases remaining between them. CDR1 is SGHTA, CDR2 FQGNSA, per germline. This CDR3 region has 15 residues. DNA of the CDR3: TGTGCCAGCAGCTTAGATTTAGGTGGCAGGAATGGCTACACCTTC. It is translated as CASSLDLGGRNGYTF.

The sample holds many counts of this clonotype. The chain is built from TRBV21-1 and TRBJ1-4. TRBV21-1 is assigned pseudogene status. This CDR3 spans 15 amino acids. The CDR3 reads CASSKRAEVREKLFF. The DNA for the CDR3 is TGTGCCAGCAGCAAAAGGGCAGAAGTAAGGGAAAAACTGTTTTTT.

This clonotype came up many times. V and J are TRBV5-4 and TRBJ2-5; 7 bases line up with TRBD1. The V gene end was trimmed by 4 bases and the J gene end by 0 bases; junction bases not matched to a gene: 3. The CDR3 contains 14 residues. Germline loops: CDR1 SGHNT, CDR2 YYREEE (reference sequence). CDR3 residues: CASSRDSYQETQYF. CDR3 nucleotide sequence: TGTGCCAGCAGCCGGGACAGCTACCAAGAGACCCAGTACTTC.

This clonotype was seen ten or more times. The chain combines TRBV20-1 with TRBJ1-2; D call uncertain. V lost 2 bases and J 3 bases, leaving 4 bases between the germline ends. The length of the CDR3 is 11 residues. The germline V gene has CDR1 DFQATT and CDR2 SNEGSKA (reference sequence). As DNA, the CDR3 is TGCAGTGCTAGACAAGACTATGGCTACACCTTC. It translates to CSARQDYGYTF.

This clonotype appeared many times. The CDR3: CSAPSAVSKEQFF. CDR3 bases: TGCAGTGCTCCTAGTGCGGTTAGTAAGGAGCAGTTCTTC. The genes are TRBV20-1 and TRBJ2-1; no firm D call. The CDR3 runs 13 residues. Germline loops: CDR1 DFQATT, CDR2 SNEGSKA (reference sequence). Trimming shortened V by 5 bases and J by 10 bases, and 18 bases separated the two germline ends.

This clonotype came up many times. The chain carries TRBV12-3 or TRBV12-4 and TRBJ1-4; TRBD1 is a possible D gene (6 bases). CDR3 length: 17 amino acids. V lost 3 bases and J 10 bases, leaving 24 bases between the germline ends. The CDR3 sequence is CASSLAGGHLGGRKLFF. CDR3 bases: TGTGCCAGCAGTTTGGCGGGGGGCCACTTAGGAGGGAGAAAACTGTTTTTT.

The chain joins TRBV9 to TRBJ2-3; D not certain. The CDR3 runs to 14 residues. Germline V gene data show CDR1 as SGDLS and CDR2 as YYNGEE. V lost 2 bases to trimming and J lost 1 base, with 8 bases between them. The CDR3 here is CASSVSGRTDTQYF. Here the CDR3 DNA reads TGTGCCAGCAGCGTGTCGGGCCGCACAGATACGCAGTATTTT. Looking up the rest from reference TRBV9 and TRBJ2-3 gives the full variable domain: DSGVTQTPKHLITATGQRVTLRCSPRSGDLSVYWYQQSLDQGLQFLIQYYNGEERAKGNILERFSAQQFPDLHSELNLSSLELGDSALYFCASSVSGRTDTQYFGPGTRLTVL.

The sample holds many counts of this clonotype. V and J are TRBV20-1 and TRBJ1-5; possible D gene TRBD1, 5 bases. The CDR3 spans 17 residues. The germline V gene encodes CDR1 DFQATT and CDR2 SNEGSKA (reference sequence). The V gene lost 5 bases and the J gene lost 4 bases, with 24 bases spanning the gap. The CDR3 protein is CSAQSTPERGVNQPQHF. DNA for the CDR3: TGCAGTGCTCAAAGTACCCCGGAACGAGGGGTTAATCAGCCCCAGCATTTT.

This clonotype has a count of ten or more. V gene TRBV4-3 combines with J gene TRBJ2-7; D gene uncertain. The CDR3 extends over 14 amino acids. Trimming cost V 0 bases and J 4 bases, with 10 bases left between them. CDR1 and CDR2 (germline): LGHNA, YSLEER. CDR3 nucleotide sequence: TGCGCCAGCAGCCAAGATATTTGGAATTACGAGCAGTACTTC. It specifies CASSQDIWNYEQYF.

This clonotype was counted many times. The J gene is TRBJ2-5, the V gene TRBV3-1; perhaps TRBD1 as D (5 bases). CDR1 and CDR2 (germline): LGHDT, YNNKEL (reference sequence). V was shortened by 0 bases and J by 0 bases, with 17 bases between the two germline ends. The CDR3 is 18 amino acids. For the CDR3, the DNA is TGTGCCAGCAGCCAAGATCTGGACACCCCTCGGTACCAAGAGACCCAGTACTTC. This gives the protein CASSQDLDTPRYQETQYF.

This clonotype was recorded many times. V usage is TRBV11-2 and J usage is TRBJ2-1, with 7 bases matching TRBD2. There are 15 residues in the CDR3. V was clipped by 2 bases and J by 9 bases; unmatched bases: 10. Germline CDR1 and CDR2: SGHAT and FQNNGV. The CDR3 DNA is TGTGCCAGCAGCTTATTGGCGGGAGTGGGCGGTGAGCAGTTCTTC. Amino acids: CASSLLAGVGGEQFF.

In this sample, this clonotype turned up many times. This chain connects TRBV4-1 to TRBJ1-2, with 10 bases fitting TRBD1. With 0 bases clipped from V and 8 bases from J, the junction kept 3 bases outside the gene matches. Looked up from germline, CDR1 is MGHRA and CDR2 is YSYEKL. The CDR3 length is 14 residues. In nucleotides, the CDR3 is TGCGCCAGCAGCCAAGAGGGGACAGGGGCCGGCTACACCTTC. It codes for CASSQEGTGAGYTF.

This clonotype was counted ten times or more. The rearrangement joins TRBV12-3 or TRBV12-4 to TRBJ2-2; D not resolved. Trimming removed 2 bases from V and 0 bases from J, with 7 bases in between. The CDR3 covers 15 residues. The CDR3 DNA reads TGTGCCAGCAGTTTACGGCAGGCGAACACCGGGGAGCTGTTTTTT. Its translation: CASSLRQANTGELFF.